These 21 T cell receptor beta chains share one sample of origin, sequenced in a study of shared clonotypes between healthy human individuals. The repertoire was sequenced with immunoSEQ multiplex PCR; TCRdb's copy has only in-frame clones and lacks some. Of some 1 million clones in the sample, around four fifths are singletons; the top ten hold about 1.4%. Sequencing was performed on memory CD4+ T cells sorted from blood. The sample's subset: CD45RA-negative fraction. The receptors shown here come from a young man in good health.

This chain joins TRBV11-2 and TRBJ2-2; D tentatively reads TRBD1 or TRBD2 (5 bases each). The CDR3 is 16 amino acids. V lost 2 bases to trimming and J lost 0 bases, with 10 bases between them. The germline V gene has CDR1 SGHAT and CDR2 FQNNGV. The CDR3 coding sequence is TGTGCCAGCAGCTTAACCGGGACGGCGAACACCGGGGAGCTGTTTTTT. Protein sequence: CASSLTGTANTGELFF.

This clone has just a few counts. CDR3 protein: CAIRGAATEAFF. DNA for the CDR3: TGTGCCATCAGGGGGGCGGCCACTGAAGCTTTCTTT. The chain links TRBV10-3 to TRBJ1-1; D perhaps matches TRBD1 (6 bases). CDR1 and CDR2 from the germline V gene are ENHRY and SYGVKD. The CDR3 consists of 12 residues. V was trimmed by 6 bases and J by 4 bases, leaving 9 bases between them.

This chain joins TRBV6-1 and TRBJ2-3; no definite D call. The CDR3 length is 14 residues. V was shortened by 5 bases and J by 2 bases, with 11 bases between the two germline ends. Germline V gene sequence: CDR1 MNHNS, CDR2 SASEGT. CDR3 sequence reads: CASSMGSFTDTQYF. The CDR3 bases are TGTGCCAGCAGTATGGGAAGTTTCACAGATACGCAGTATTTT.

This rearrangement joins TRBV6-5 to TRBJ2-3; D gene uncertain. CDR3 size: 15 residues. Germline assignment: CDR1 MNHEY and CDR2 SVGAGI. The germline V and J ends were trimmed by 0 bases and 1 base, with 8 bases remaining between them. For the CDR3, the DNA is TGTGCCAGCAGTTACTCAGGGATCCGCACAGATACGCAGTATTTT. Translating gives CASSYSGIRTDTQYF.

The genes are TRBV6-5 and TRBJ2-5, with D unresolved. The V end lost 6 bases, the J end lost 3 bases, and 2 bases lay between the germline ends. The germline gives CDR1 MNHEY, CDR2 SVGAGI. CDR3 length equals 10 residues. The CDR3 region has the DNA TGTGCCAGCAGCAAAGAGACCCAGTACTTC. It specifies CASSKETQYF.

CDR3 nucleotide sequence: TGTGCCAGCAGTTTATCCGGGAGGTCTAACTATGGCTACACCTTC. This codes for CASSLSGRSNYGYTF. V usage is TRBV28 and J usage is TRBJ1-2; no clear D. The germline gives CDR1 MDHEN, CDR2 SYDVKM. Trimming cost V 1 base and J 0 bases, with 9 bases left between them. The CDR3 length is 15 residues.

The gene calls are TRBV19 and TRBJ2-2, with D tentatively TRBD2 (6 bases). Per germline, CDR1 LNHDA and CDR2 SQIVND (reference sequence). The V and J ends lost 7 bases and 3 bases respectively, with 12 bases between them. This CDR3 region has 14 residues. Here the CDR3 reads CASTLGDYTGELFF. CDR3 nucleotides: TGTGCCAGTACCTTAGGGGACTACACCGGGGAGCTGTTTTTT. The variable domain in full, with the rest retrieved from reference TRBV19 and TRBJ2-2, is DGGITQSPKYLFRKEGQNVTLSCEQNLNHDAMYWYRQDPGQGLRLIYYSQIVNDFQKGDIAEGYSVSREKKESFPLTVTSAQKNPTAFYLCASTLGDYTGELFFGEGSRLTVL.

This clone was seen a few times. The rearrangement links TRBV5-1 to TRBJ1-6, with 8 bases fitting TRBD1. In germline, CDR1 is SGHRS, CDR2 YFSETQ. This CDR3 has 14 amino acids. V was pared by 4 bases and J by 7 bases, with 4 bases of the junction left unmatched. The CDR3 loop is CASSPGQANSPLHF. The DNA of the CDR3 is TGCGCCAGCAGCCCGGGACAGGCGAATTCACCCCTCCACTTT.

J is TRBJ2-2 and V is TRBV11-3, with 7 bases that match TRBD1. The CDR3 has 16 amino acids. V lost 5 bases and J lost 4; bases outside the gene matches: 10. Germline V gives CDR1 SGHNT, CDR2 YENEEA. DNA of the CDR3: TGTGCCAGCAGCCCACAGGGGACCTCGGGCACCGGGGAGCTGTTTTTT. This gives the protein CASSPQGTSGTGELFF.

CDR3 amino acids: CASSSGTGGVGSLHF. In DNA form, the CDR3 reads TGTGCCAGCAGCTCCGGGACAGGGGGAGTGGGGTCCCTCCACTTT. This chain connects TRBV7-9 to TRBJ1-6; 11 bases map to TRBD1. V shed 4 bases and J 14 bases; nucleotides not matched to a gene: 10. The CDR3 sequence is 15 residues long. Germline values: CDR1 SEHNR, CDR2 FQNEAQ (reference sequence).

In regard to this clone: The sample holds other DNA sequences that translate to the same CDR3. CDR3 nucleotides: TGTGCCAGTAGTATAGGGGGCTTTAGCAATCAGCCCCAGCATTTT. Protein product: CASSIGGFSNQPQHF. V gene TRBV19 combines with J gene TRBJ1-5; D possibly corresponds to TRBD1 (5 bases). V was shortened by 1 base and J by 0 bases, with 7 bases between the two germline ends. The CDR3 length is 15 residues. Germline CDR1 reads LNHDA; CDR2 reads SQIVND (reference sequence).

This chain connects TRBV6-1 to TRBJ2-1; 7 nucleotides match TRBD1. Trimming removed 2 bases from V and 0 bases from J; junction bases left unmatched: 7. The CDR3 is made up of 17 amino acids. Germline V lookup: CDR1 MNHNS, CDR2 SASEGT. The CDR3 DNA follows: TGTGCCAGCAGTGAACCCGCAGGGGGATCCTCCTACAATGAGCAGTTCTTC. Amino acid sequence: CASSEPAGGSSYNEQFF.

In this sample, this clone turned up a few times. This sample also contains other DNA sequences that code for the same CDR3. The chain carries TRBV6-1 and TRBJ2-1; possibly TRBD1 or TRBD2 for D (5 bases each). The CDR3 runs 15 residues. V shed 3 bases and J shed 0 bases, with 9 bases lying between them. The germline gives CDR1 MNHNS, CDR2 SASEGT. The CDR3 spells CASSDQGPSYNEQFF. CDR3 coding DNA: TGTGCCAGCAGTGACCAGGGACCCTCCTACAATGAGCAGTTCTTC.

Regarding this clone: The identical CDR3 is also encoded by other nucleotide sequences in the sample. The chain has TRBV19 and TRBJ1-4; possible D gene TRBD1, 6 bases. Trimming removed 8 bases at V and 0 bases at J, with 10 bases between. Looked up from germline, CDR1 is LNHDA and CDR2 is SQIVND (reference sequence). This CDR3 contains 14 residues. CDR3 in amino acids: CASRGPATNEKLFF. CDR3 coding DNA: TGTGCCAGTCGGGGGCCCGCAACTAATGAAAAACTGTTTTTT.

V is TRBV7-9 and J is TRBJ1-1; a possible D gene is TRBD1 (5 bases). CDR1 is SEHNR, CDR2 FQNEAQ, per germline (reference sequence). V gave up 7 bases and J gave up 5 bases, with 11 bases separating them. The CDR3 contains 12 residues. The CDR3 DNA is TGTGCCAGCACCCGCGAGGGGACTGAAGCTTTCTTT. Residues: CASTREGTEAFF.

The chain is built from TRBV2 and TRBJ1-4, with D tentatively TRBD1 (5 bases). Germline V gene sequence: CDR1 SNHLY, CDR2 FYNNEI. With 3 bases removed from V and 4 bases from J, the gap between germline ends came to 9 bases. This CDR3 comprises 14 residues. The CDR3 region is CASSDMGVNEKLFF. CDR3 in DNA: TGTGCCAGCAGTGATATGGGGGTTAATGAAAAACTGTTTTTT.

The V gene is TRBV27, the J gene TRBJ2-7; possible D gene TRBD2, 6 bases. V lost 5 bases and J 6 bases, leaving 20 bases between the germline ends. Germline lookup yields CDR1 MNHEY and CDR2 SMNVEV (reference sequence). CDR3 length: 15 amino acids. CDR3 bases: TGTGCCAGCAGTCAGTCTAGCGTACCACCGGGCGAGCAGTACTTC. It encodes CASSQSSVPPGEQYF.

DNA of the CDR3: TGTGCCAGCTCACCTTCATCGACTAGCGGGGGTTTGGGTACGCAGTATTTT. Translated: CASSPSSTSGGLGTQYF. The chain is built from TRBV18 and TRBJ2-3, with TRBD2 matching over 12 bases. J gave up 8 bases and V 3 bases, and 12 bases lay outside the gene matches. Germline V gives CDR1 KGHSH, CDR2 LQKENI. This CDR3 spans 17 amino acids.

V usage is TRBV7-8 and J usage is TRBJ2-5, with 8 nucleotides matching TRBD2. The CDR3 is 16 residues long. Germline loops: CDR1 SGHVS, CDR2 FQNEAQ. Trimming removed 6 bases from V and 2 bases from J; junction bases left unmatched: 11. The CDR3 nucleotides read TGTGCCAGCAGGATCGCGGGGGGCCGGGTACAAGAGACCCAGTACTTC. Protein sequence: CASRIAGGRVQETQYF.

This clone was picked up a small number of times. DNA of the CDR3: TGCGCCAGCAGCCCGGGGGCGGGGGGCTATGGCTACACCTTC. The encoded protein is CASSPGAGGYGYTF. This chain joins TRBV4-3 and TRBJ1-2; the D gene is possibly TRBD1 (6 bases). The CDR3 is made up of 14 amino acids. Germline CDR1 is LGHNA and CDR2 is YSLEER. Trimming stripped 4 bases from V and 4 bases from J, with 13 bases between.

J is TRBJ2-5 and V is TRBV19; possible D gene TRBD2, 5 bases. CDR1 is LNHDA and CDR2 is SQIVND in the germline V gene (reference sequence). This CDR3 has 13 amino acids. In nucleotides, the CDR3 is TGTGCAACGAGGGAGTCGGGGAAAGAGACCCAGTACTTC. Translated, it gives CATRESGKETQYF. The whole variable domain, remainder taken from reference TRBV19 and TRBJ2-5, is DGGITQSPKYLFRKEGQNVTLSCEQNLNHDAMYWYRQDPGQGLRLIYYSQIVNDFQKGDIAEGYSVSREKKESFPLTVTSAQKNPTAFYLCATRESGKETQYFGPGTRLLVL.